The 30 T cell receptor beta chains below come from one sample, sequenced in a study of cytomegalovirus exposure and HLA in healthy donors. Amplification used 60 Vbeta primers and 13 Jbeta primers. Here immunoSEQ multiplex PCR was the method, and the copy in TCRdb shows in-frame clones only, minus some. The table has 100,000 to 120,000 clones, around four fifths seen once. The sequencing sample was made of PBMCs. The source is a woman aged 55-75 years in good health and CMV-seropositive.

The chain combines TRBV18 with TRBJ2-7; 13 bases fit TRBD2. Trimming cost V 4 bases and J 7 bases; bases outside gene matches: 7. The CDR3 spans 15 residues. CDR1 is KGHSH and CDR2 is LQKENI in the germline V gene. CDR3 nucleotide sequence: TGTGCCAGCTCACTCACTAGCGGGAGGGATCGGGAGCAGTACTTC. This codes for CASSLTSGRDREQYF.

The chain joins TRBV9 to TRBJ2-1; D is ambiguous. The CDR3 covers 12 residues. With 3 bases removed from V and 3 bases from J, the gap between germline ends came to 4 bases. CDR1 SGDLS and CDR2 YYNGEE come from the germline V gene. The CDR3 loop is CASSANYNEQFF. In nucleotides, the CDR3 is TGTGCCAGCAGCGCCAACTACAATGAGCAGTTCTTC.

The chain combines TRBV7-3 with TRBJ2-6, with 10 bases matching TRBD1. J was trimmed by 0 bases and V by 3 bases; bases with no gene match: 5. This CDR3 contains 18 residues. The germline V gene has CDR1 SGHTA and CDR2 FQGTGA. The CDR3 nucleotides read TGTGCCAGCAGCTTTACGGGACAGGGGAGCTCTGGGGCCAACGTCCTGACTTTC. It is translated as CASSFTGQGSSGANVLTF.

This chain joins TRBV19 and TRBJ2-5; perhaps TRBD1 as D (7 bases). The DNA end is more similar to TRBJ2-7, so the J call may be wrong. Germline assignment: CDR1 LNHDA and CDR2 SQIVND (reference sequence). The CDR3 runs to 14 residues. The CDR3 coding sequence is TGTGCCAGTAGTCCGCAGGGGGGTCCCTACGAGCAGTACTTC. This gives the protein CASSPQGGPYEQYF.

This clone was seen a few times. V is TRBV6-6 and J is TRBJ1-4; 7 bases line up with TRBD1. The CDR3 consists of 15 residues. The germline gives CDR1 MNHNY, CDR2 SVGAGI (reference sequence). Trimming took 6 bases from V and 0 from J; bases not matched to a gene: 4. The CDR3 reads CASSGTVSTNEKLFF. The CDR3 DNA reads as TGTGCCAGCAGCGGGACAGTCTCAACTAATGAAAAACTGTTTTTT.

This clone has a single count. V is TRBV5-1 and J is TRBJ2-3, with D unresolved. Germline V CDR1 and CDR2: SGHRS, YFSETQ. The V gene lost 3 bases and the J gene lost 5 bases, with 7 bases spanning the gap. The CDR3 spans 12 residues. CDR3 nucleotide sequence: TGCGCCAGCAGCTCGATCGGAGATACGCAGTATTTT. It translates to CASSSIGDTQYF.

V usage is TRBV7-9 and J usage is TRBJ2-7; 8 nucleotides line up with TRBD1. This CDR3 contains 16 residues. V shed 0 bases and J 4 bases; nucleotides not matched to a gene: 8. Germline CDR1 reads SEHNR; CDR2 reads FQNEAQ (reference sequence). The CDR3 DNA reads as TGTGCCAGCAGCTTAGCGTTGGCAGGGGGCTTGTACGAGCAGTACTTC. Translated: CASSLALAGGLYEQYF.

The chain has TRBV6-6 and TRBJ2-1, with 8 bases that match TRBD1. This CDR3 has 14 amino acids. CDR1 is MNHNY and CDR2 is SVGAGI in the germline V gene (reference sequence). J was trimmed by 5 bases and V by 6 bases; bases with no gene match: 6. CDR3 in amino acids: CASRYRGMDNEQFF. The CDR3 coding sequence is TGTGCCAGCAGGTACAGGGGGATGGACAATGAGCAGTTCTTC.

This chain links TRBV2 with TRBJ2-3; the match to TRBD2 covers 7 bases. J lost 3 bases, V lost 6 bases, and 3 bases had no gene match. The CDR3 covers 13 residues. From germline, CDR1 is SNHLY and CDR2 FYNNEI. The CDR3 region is CASSLRGTDTQYF. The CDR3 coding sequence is TGTGCCAGCAGCCTGCGGGGGACAGATACGCAGTATTTT.

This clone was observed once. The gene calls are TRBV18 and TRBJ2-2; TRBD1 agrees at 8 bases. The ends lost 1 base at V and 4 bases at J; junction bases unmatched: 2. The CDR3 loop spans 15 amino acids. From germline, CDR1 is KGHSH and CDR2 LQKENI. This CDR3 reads CASSPRTGGTGELFF. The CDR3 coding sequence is TGTGCCAGCTCACCACGTACAGGGGGCACCGGGGAGCTGTTTTTT.

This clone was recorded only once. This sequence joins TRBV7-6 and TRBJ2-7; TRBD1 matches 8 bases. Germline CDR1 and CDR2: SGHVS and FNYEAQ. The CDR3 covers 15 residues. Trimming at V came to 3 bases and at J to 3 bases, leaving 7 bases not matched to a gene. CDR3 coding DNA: TGTGCCAGCAGCTTCCGGACAGGGATCGGCTACGAGCAGTACTTC. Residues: CASSFRTGIGYEQYF.

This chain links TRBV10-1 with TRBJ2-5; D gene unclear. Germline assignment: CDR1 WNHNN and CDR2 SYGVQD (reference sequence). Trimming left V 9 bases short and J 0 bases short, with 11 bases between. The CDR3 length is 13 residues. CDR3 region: CASGDGYQETQYF. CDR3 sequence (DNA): TGCGCCAGTGGAGACGGTTACCAAGAGACCCAGTACTTC.

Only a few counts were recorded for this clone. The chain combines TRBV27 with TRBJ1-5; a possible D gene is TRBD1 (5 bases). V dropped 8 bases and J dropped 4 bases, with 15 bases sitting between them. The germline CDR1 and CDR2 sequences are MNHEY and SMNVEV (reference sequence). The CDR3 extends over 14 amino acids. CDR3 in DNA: TGTGCCAGCGATGACCGCGGGGGAAATCAGCCCCAGCATTTT. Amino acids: CASDDRGGNQPQHF.

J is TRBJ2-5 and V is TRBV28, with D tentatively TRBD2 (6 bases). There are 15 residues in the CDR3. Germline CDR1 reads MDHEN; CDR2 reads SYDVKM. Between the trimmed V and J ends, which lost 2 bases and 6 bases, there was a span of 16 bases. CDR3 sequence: CASSLRSSGYKTQYF. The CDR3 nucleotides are TGTGCCAGCAGTTTAAGGTCCAGCGGGTATAAGACCCAGTACTTC.

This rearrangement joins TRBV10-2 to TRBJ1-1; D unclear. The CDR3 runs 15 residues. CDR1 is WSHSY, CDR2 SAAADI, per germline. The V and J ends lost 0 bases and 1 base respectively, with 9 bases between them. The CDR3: CASSESGEGNTEAFF. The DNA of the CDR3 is TGCGCCAGCAGTGAGTCGGGAGAGGGGAACACTGAAGCTTTCTTT.

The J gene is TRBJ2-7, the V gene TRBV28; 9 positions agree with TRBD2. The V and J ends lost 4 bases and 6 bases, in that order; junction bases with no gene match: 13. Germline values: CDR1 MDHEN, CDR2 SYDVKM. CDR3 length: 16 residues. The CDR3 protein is CASSSNRLAESLEQYF. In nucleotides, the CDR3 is TGTGCCAGCAGTTCCAACCGACTAGCGGAATCTCTCGAGCAGTACTTC.

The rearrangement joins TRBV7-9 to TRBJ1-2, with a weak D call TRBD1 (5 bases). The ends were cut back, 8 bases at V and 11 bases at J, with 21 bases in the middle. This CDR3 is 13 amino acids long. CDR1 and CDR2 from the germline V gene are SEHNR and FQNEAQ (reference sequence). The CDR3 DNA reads TGTGCCAGCGTCTTAGGGGAGGGGAGTGGTTACACCTTC. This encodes CASVLGEGSGYTF. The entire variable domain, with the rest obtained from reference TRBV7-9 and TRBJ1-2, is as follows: DTGVSQNPRHKITKRGQNVTFRCDPISEHNRLYWYRQTLGQGPEFLTYFQNEAQLEKSRLLSDRFSAERPKGSFSTLEIQRTEQGDSAMYLCASVLGEGSGYTFGSGTRLTVV.

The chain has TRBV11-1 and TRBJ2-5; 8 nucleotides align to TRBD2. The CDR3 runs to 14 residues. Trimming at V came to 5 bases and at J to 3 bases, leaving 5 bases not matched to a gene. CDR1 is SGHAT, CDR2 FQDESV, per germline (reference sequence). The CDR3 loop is CASSNSGTKETQYF. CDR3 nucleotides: TGTGCCAGCAGCAATAGCGGGACAAAAGAGACCCAGTACTTC.

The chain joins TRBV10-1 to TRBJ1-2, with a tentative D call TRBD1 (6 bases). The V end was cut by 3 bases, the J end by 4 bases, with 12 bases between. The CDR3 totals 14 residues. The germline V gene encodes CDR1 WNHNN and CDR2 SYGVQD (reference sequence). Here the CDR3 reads CASSDNRVGYGYTF. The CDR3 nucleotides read TGCGCCAGCAGTGATAACAGGGTTGGCTATGGCTACACCTTC.

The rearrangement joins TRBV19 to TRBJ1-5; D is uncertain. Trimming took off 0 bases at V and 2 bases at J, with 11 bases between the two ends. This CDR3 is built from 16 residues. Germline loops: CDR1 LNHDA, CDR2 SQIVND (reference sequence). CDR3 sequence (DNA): TGTGCCAGTAGTATAGAAGCACGCAATCGCAATCAGCCCCAGCATTTT. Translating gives CASSIEARNRNQPQHF.

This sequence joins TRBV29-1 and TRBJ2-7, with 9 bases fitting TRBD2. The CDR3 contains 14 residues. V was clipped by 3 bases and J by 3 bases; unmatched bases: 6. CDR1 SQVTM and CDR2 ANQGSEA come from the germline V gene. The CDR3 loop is CSVESREGLYEQYF. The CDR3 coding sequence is TGCAGCGTTGAGTCGCGGGAGGGCCTCTACGAGCAGTACTTC.

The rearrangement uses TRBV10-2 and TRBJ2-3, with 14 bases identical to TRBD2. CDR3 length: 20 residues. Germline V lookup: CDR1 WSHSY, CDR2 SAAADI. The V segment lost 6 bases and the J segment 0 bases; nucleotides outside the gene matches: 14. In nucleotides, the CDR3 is TGCGCCAGCAGCTTCAGGACTAGCGGGAGGATCACGGGGAGCACAGATACGCAGTATTTT. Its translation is CASSFRTSGRITGSTDTQYF.

The CDR3 coding sequence is TGTGCCAGCAGTCCGATGGCGGGGGCCGGTCAGCCCCAGCATTTT. This sequence encodes CASSPMAGAGQPQHF. The chain is built from TRBV6-4 and TRBJ1-5; possible D gene TRBD1, 6 bases. Trimming took 5 bases from V and 6 from J, leaving 17 bases between them. Germline lookup yields CDR1 MRHNA and CDR2 SNTAGT. CDR3 length: 15 amino acids.

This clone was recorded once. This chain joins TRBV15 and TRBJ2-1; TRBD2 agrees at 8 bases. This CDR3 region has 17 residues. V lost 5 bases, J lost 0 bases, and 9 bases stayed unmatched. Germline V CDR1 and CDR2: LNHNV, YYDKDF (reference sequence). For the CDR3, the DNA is TGTGCCACCAGCGGGGGGACTAGGTCTAGCTCCTACAATGAGCAGTTCTTC. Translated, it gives CATSGGTRSSSYNEQFF. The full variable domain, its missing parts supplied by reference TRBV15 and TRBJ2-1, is DAMVIQNPRYQVTQFGKPVTLSCSQTLNHNVMYWYQQKSSQAPKLLFHYYDKDFNNEADTPDNFQSRRPNTSFCFLDIRSPGLGDTAMYLCATSGGTRSSSYNEQFFGPGTRLTVL.

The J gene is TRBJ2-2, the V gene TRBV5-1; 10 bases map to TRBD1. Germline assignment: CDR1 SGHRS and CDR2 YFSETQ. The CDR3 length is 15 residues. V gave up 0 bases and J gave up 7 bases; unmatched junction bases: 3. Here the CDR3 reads CASSLGQGAGGELFF. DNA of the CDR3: TGCGCCAGCAGCTTGGGACAGGGGGCTGGCGGGGAGCTGTTTTTT.

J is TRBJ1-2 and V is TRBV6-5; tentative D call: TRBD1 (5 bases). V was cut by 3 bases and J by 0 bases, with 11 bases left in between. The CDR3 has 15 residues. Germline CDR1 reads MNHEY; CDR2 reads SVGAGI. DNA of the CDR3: TGTGCCAGCAGTTATGGCAGGGCCGCTAACTATGGCTACACCTTC. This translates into CASSYGRAANYGYTF.

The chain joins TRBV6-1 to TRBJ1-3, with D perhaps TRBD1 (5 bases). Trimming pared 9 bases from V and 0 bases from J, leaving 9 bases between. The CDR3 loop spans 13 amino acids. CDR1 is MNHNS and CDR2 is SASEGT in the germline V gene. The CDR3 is CASRQTSGNTIYF. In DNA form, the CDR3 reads TGTGCCAGTAGACAGACCTCTGGAAACACCATATATTTT.

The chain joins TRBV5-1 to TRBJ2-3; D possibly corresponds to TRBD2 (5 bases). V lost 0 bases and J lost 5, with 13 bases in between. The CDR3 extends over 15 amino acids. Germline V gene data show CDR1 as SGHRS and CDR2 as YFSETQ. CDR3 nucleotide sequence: TGCGCCAGCAGCTTGGAGCGTAGAGGGCTAGATACGCAGTATTTT. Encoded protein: CASSLERRGLDTQYF.

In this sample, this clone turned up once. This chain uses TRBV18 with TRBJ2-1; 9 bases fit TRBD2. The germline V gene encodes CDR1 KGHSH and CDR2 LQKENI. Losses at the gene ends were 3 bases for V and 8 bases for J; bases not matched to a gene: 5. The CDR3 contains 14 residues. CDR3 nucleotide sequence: TGTGCCAGCTCACCCCAGCGGGAGGTAGATGAGCAGTTCTTC. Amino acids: CASSPQREVDEQFF. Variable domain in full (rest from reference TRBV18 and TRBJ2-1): NAGVMQNPRHLVRRRGQEARLRCSPMKGHSHVYWYRQLPEEGLKFMVYLQKENIIDESGMPKERFSAEFPKEGPSILRIQQVVRGDSAAYFCASSPQREVDEQFFGPGTRLTVL.

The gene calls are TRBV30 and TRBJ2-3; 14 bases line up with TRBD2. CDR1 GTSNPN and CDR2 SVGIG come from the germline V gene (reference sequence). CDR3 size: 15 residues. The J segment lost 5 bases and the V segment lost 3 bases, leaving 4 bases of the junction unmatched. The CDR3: CAWSLGLAGEDTQYF. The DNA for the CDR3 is TGTGCCTGGAGCCTGGGACTAGCGGGAGAAGATACGCAGTATTTT. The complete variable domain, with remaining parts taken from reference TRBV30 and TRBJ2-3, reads SQTIHQWPATLVQPVGSPLSLECTVEGTSNPNLYWYRQAAGRGLQLLFYSVGIGQISSEVPQNLSASRPQDRQFILSSKKLLLSDSGFYLCAWSLGLAGEDTQYFGPGTRLTVL.